Listed below are T cell receptor beta chains from one sample, sequenced in a study of tumor-infiltrating lymphocytes in primary liver carcinoma. Each CDR3 protein gets one entry after TCRdb re-called the multiplex PCR reads with MiXCR. The table shows 50,000 or so distinct CDR3 sequences, with over 75% occurring only once. Input material: liver tumor tissue from sampling region 5. The receptors shown here come from a man in his forties with primary liver carcinoma and hepatitis B virus infection. The CDR3 runs from the conserved cysteine through the conserved F or W. D genes are given only for firm matches. A row's size may be missing; if present it is once, few, many or a size class.

CASSTSGIYNEQFF	TGTGCCAGCAGTACCAGCGGTATCTACAATGAGCAGTTCTTC	.	TRBV11-2	TRBJ2-1	.	14
CASCLAGGGDYCYTF	TGCGCCAGCTGCTTGGCCGGAGGAGGGGACTATTGCTACACCTTC	.	TRBV5-1	TRBJ1-2	.	15
CASNLGTGGLNEQYF	TGTGCCAGCAACTTAGGGACAGGGGGTTTAAATGAGCAGTACTTC	TRBD1	TRBV7-6	TRBJ2-7	once	15
CASSSNRNSYEQYF	TGTGCCAGCAGCTCTAACAGGAACTCCTACGAGCAGTACTTC	.	TRBV11-2	TRBJ2-7	hyperexpanded	14
CGSSLRDRAQEQYF	TGTGGCAGCAGCCTCCGGGACAGGGCCCAGGAGCAATACTTC	TRBD1	TRBV6-2/TRBV6-3	TRBJ2-7	once	14
CGVGGTANQPQHF	TGTGGCGTTGGCGGGACAGCTAATCAGCCCCAGCATTTT	TRBD1	TRBV29-1	TRBJ1-5	.	13
CTSSHIDQNTEAFF	TGCACCAGCAGCCACATCGACCAGAACACTGAAGCTTTCTTT	.	TRBV4-3	TRBJ1-1	.	14
CASNIGLNTEAFF	TGTGCCAGCAACATAGGCTTGAATACTGAAGCTTTCTTT	.	TRBV11-2	TRBJ1-1	.	13
CASTLPIAGGIVELFF	TGTGCCAGCACCCTCCCCATAGCGGGAGGAATCGTGGAGCTGTTTTTT	TRBD2	TRBV7-8	TRBJ2-2	.	16
CSSSERPPGQLNEQFF	TGTTCCAGCAGCGAGAGGCCCCCGGGACAGTTGAATGAGCAGTTCTTC	TRBD1	TRBV6-1	TRBJ2-1	.	16
CASNSFGIGELFF	TGTGCCAGCAACTCTTTTGGGATCGGGGAGCTGTTTTTT	.	TRBV5-5	TRBJ2-2	.	13
CSVPDSVDQVERYF	TGCAGCGTCCCAGACAGCGTGGATCAGGTTGAGCGGTATTTC	.	TRBV29-1	TRBJ2-7	.	14
CATRQGWAGGSNEQFF	TGTGCCACCAGACAGGGGTGGGCAGGAGGTTCTAATGAGCAGTTCTTC	TRBD1	TRBV12-3/TRBV12-4	TRBJ2-1	.	16
CASSLIGLNSPLHF	TGTGCCAGCAGTTTAATCGGGTTAAATTCACCCCTCCACTTT	.	TRBV28	TRBJ1-6	.	14
CASSLEHQDYDYTF	TGCGCTAGCAGCTTGGAACACCAAGACTATGACTACACCTTC	.	TRBV5-1	TRBJ1-2	.	14
CASSPVAETHYF	TGTGCCAGCAGCCCCGTCGCGGAGACCCACTACTTC	.	TRBV6-6	TRBJ2-5	once	12
CATGWDSQEIQYF	TGTGCCACAGGCTGGGACAGCCAAGAGATCCAGTACTTC	TRBD1	TRBV10-3	TRBJ2-5	.	13
CASSPWTDYYSPPHF	TGTGCCAGCAGTCCGTGGACTGATTATTATTCACCCCCCCACTTT	.	TRBV28	TRBJ1-6	.	15
CASCLSTGEETQYF	TGTGCCAGCTGCTTATCCACGGGAGAAGAGACCCAGTACTTC	.	TRBV7-9	TRBJ2-5	.	14
CAISYIADRADTQYF	TGTGCCATCAGCTATATAGCTGACAGGGCAGATACACAGTATTTT	TRBD1	TRBV28	TRBJ2-3	.	15
CASCQDTTDLNEKLFF	TGCGCCAGCTGCCAAGATACCACGGACCTCAATGAAAAGCTGTTTTTT	.	TRBV4-3	TRBJ1-4	.	16
CASSWAGDSHGYTF	TGTGCCAGTAGCTGGGCAGGGGATAGCCATGGCTACACCTTC	.	TRBV7-9	TRBJ1-2	.	14
CSVPQGVKTQYF	TGCAGCGTTCCACAGGGCGTGAAGACCCAGTACTTC	.	TRBV29-1	TRBJ2-5	.	12
CASRLLPDYNGQFF	TGTGCCAGCAGATTATTACCGGACTACAATGGGCAGTTCTTC	.	TRBV11-3	TRBJ2-1	.	14
CSAPDGGPVGEQFF	TGCAGCGCCCCGGATGGCGGCCCCGTAGGAGAGCAGTTCTTC	.	TRBV29-1	TRBJ2-1	.	14
CASRWSGQPYNEQFF	TGTGCCAGCAGGTGGTCGGGACAGCCATATAATGAGCAGTTCTTC	TRBD1	TRBV12-3/TRBV12-4	TRBJ2-1	.	15
CASSLYMNTGAFF	TGTGCCAGCAGCCTTTACATGAACACTGGAGCTTTCTTT	.	TRBV7-9	TRBJ1-1	many	13
CASTKRDTEAFF	TGTGCCAGCACAAAGAGGGACACTGAAGCTTTCTTT	.	TRBV28	TRBJ1-1	.	12
CASRDNYSNHPQHF	TGTGCCAGCAGGGACAACTATAGCAATCATCCCCAGCATTTT	.	TRBV2	TRBJ1-5	once	14
CASSLFAAYVGTDTQYF	TGTGCCAGCAGCTTATTCGCGGCTTACGTCGGCACAGATACGCAGTATTTT	.	TRBV11-2	TRBJ2-3	.	17
CSVGDVCNQPQHF	TGCAGCGTCGGGGACGTGTGTAATCAGCCCCAGCATTTT	.	TRBV29-1	TRBJ1-5	.	13
CASILGQENTEAFF	TGTGCCAGTATCCTAGGACAGGAGAACACTGAAGCTTTCTTT	TRBD1	TRBV12-3/TRBV12-4	TRBJ1-1	.	14
CSSLTSGHEQYF	TGCAGCTCCCTGACTAGCGGCCACGAACAGTACTTC	TRBD2	TRBV29-1	TRBJ2-7	.	12
CSVGGAGITDMQYF	TGCAGCGTTGGGGGGGCCGGCATCACAGATATGCAGTATTTT	.	TRBV29-1	TRBJ2-3	.	14
CACSYQTGFNEHFF	TGTGCCTGCAGTTACCAGACTGGTTTTAATGAGCACTTCTTC	.	TRBV6-5	TRBJ2-1	.	14
CAWSVGGSAFF	TGTGCCTGGAGTGTAGGAGGGTCGGCTTTCTTT	.	TRBV30	TRBJ1-1	.	11